Listed below are T cell receptor beta chains from one sample, sequenced in a study of T cells in Graves' hyperthyroidism and ophthalmopathy. From the multiplex PCR reads, TCRdb called clonotypes with MiXCR, one entry per CDR3 protein. The sample holds about 570,000 distinct CDR3 sequences; 14% are singletons and the top ten take 11% to 15%. Sample: blood. All receptors derive from a woman between 35 and 50 years old with Graves' hyperthyroidism. Each CDR3 is given with its conserved first and last residue. Fields, in order: J gene, D gene, V gene, clone size, CDR3 length, CDR3 protein, CDR3 DNA. The D gene is left open where the match is weak. Size values are once, few and many counts, or a class for expanded clones, and some rows have none.

>TRBJ2-6|-|TRBV27|many|16
CASSSRKGSGANVLTF
TGTGCCAGCAGTTCCCGAAAGGGGTCTGGGGCCAACGTCCTGACTTTC
>TRBJ2-5|-|TRBV30|many|12
CAWTKGVGTQYF
TGTGCCTGGACCAAGGGTGTCGGGACCCAGTACTTC
>TRBJ2-3|TRBD2|TRBV18|many|16
CASSPGTSGASDTQYF
TGTGCCAGCTCACCTGGGACTAGCGGCGCGTCGGATACGCAGTATTTT
>TRBJ1-2|-|TRBV3-1|many|14
CASSQGLRDEGYTF
TGTGCCAGCAGCCAAGGGCTGAGGGATGAGGGCTACACCTTC
>TRBJ1-1|-|TRBV19|few|13
CASGIKENTEAFF
TGTGCCAGTGGGATAAAGGAAAACACTGAAGCTTTCTTT
>TRBJ2-3|TRBD2|TRBV10-1|few|14
CASSERLAGDTQYF
TGCGCCAGCAGTGAGCGACTAGCAGGAGATACGCAGTATTTT
>TRBJ1-3|TRBD1|TRBV6-1|few|18
CATMDRGRPGLSGNTIYF
TGTGCCACCATGGACAGGGGGCGCCCGGGCCTCTCTGGAAACACCATATATTTT
>TRBJ2-5|-|TRBV11-1|many|14
CASSLAPGGETQYF
TGTGCCAGCAGCTTAGCTCCGGGTGGGGAGACCCAGTACTTC
>TRBJ2-1|TRBD2|TRBV6-2/TRBV6-3|-|16
CASSGRLAGGPYEQFF
TGTGCCAGCAGTGGAAGACTAGCGGGAGGGCCATATGAGCAGTTCTTC
>TRBJ1-5|TRBD1|TRBV30|many|14
CACRDRGGNQPQHF
TGTGCCTGTCGGGACAGGGGAGGCAATCAGCCCCAGCATTTT
>TRBJ2-1|-|TRBV2|many|13
CASSEWADNEQFF
TGTGCCAGCAGTGAATGGGCCGACAATGAGCAGTTCTTC
>TRBJ1-2|-|TRBV28|many|12
CASSLTQYGYTF
TGTGCCAGCAGTTTAACTCAGTATGGCTACACCTTC
>TRBJ1-5|-|TRBV7-9|many|16
CASSFSSGAANQPQHF
TGTGCCAGCAGCTTCTCGTCCGGGGCAGCAAATCAGCCCCAGCATTTT
>TRBJ2-7|-|TRBV5-1|few|15
CASSPTPAETYEQYF
TGCGCCAGCAGCCCGACCCCGGCAGAGACCTACGAGCAGTACTTC
>TRBJ2-1|TRBD2|TRBV11-3|many|16
CASSLGLQAGGNEQFF
TGTGCCAGCAGCTTAGGACTACAGGCGGGAGGAAATGAGCAGTTCTTC
>TRBJ1-6|-|TRBV7-3|-|14
CASSLGQKGSPLHF
TGTGCCAGCAGCCTCGGTCAGAAGGGTTCACCCCTCCACTTT
>TRBJ1-2|TRBD1|TRBV28|few|15
CASSLQGGSNYGYTF
TGTGCCAGCAGCCTACAGGGGGGATCGAACTATGGCTACACCTTC
>TRBJ2-3|-|TRBV28|many|20
CASSLVRGLVGAGGVDTQYF
TGTGCCAGCAGTTTAGTCAGGGGGCTAGTAGGAGCGGGAGGAGTAGATACGCAGTATTTT
>TRBJ2-7|-|TRBV2|many|14
CASSEEGGPYEQYF
TGTGCCAGCAGTGAAGAGGGGGGGCCTTACGAGCAGTACTTC
>TRBJ1-5|-|TRBV20-1|few|14
CSARVGGGDQPQHF
TGCAGTGCTAGAGTAGGGGGTGGGGATCAGCCCCAGCATTTT
>TRBJ2-4|TRBD2|TRBV20-1|few|13
CSARTGGGNIQYF
TGCAGTGCTCGAACGGGGGGGGGGAACATTCAGTACTTC
>TRBJ2-1|-|TRBV6-1|few|15
CASSERPAPGYEQFF
TGTGCCAGCAGTGAAAGGCCAGCCCCGGGGTATGAGCAGTTCTTC
>TRBJ2-1|TRBD1|TRBV5-1|-|15
CASSRGTGEYNEQFF
TGCGCCAGCAGCCGTGGGACAGGGGAATACAATGAGCAGTTCTTC
>TRBJ1-4|TRBD1|TRBV9|-|19
CASSGAGTGGAENGKKLFF
TGTGCCAGCAGCGGTGCCGGGACAGGGGGCGCAGAGAATGGGAAAAAACTGTTTTTT
>TRBJ1-1|-|TRBV13|-|16
CASSLRGLWEGTEAFF
TGTGCCAGCAGCTTACGCGGTCTTTGGGAGGGCACTGAAGCTTTCTTT
>TRBJ1-2|-|TRBV9|many|15
CASSLQLDPYYGYTF
TGTGCCAGCAGCCTACAGCTGGACCCATACTATGGCTACACCTTC
>TRBJ2-1|-|TRBV19|few|14
CASSVSGSFNEQFF
TGTGCCAGTAGTGTGAGTGGTTCATTCAATGAGCAGTTCTTC
>TRBJ2-7|TRBD1|TRBV20-1|many|15
CSASRDRVVSYEQYF
TGCAGTGCTAGCCGCGACAGGGTTGTCAGCTACGAGCAGTACTTC
>TRBJ1-4|-|TRBV24-1|-|15
CATTGYSATNEKLFF
TGTGCCACCACAGGCTACAGTGCAACTAATGAAAAACTGTTTTTT
>TRBJ2-7|-|TRBV9|-|14
CASSPRAEGYEQYF
TGTGCCAGCAGCCCCAGGGCGGAGGGCTACGAGCAGTACTTC
>TRBJ1-1|TRBD1|TRBV4-3|few|15
CASSRGQGSGTEAFF
TGCGCCAGCAGCCGGGGACAGGGGTCGGGCACTGAAGCTTTCTTT
>TRBJ2-5|TRBD2|TRBV9|-|17
CASSVRGLAGAPETQYF
TGTGCCAGCAGCGTCCGGGGACTAGCGGGAGCCCCGGAGACCCAGTACTTC
>TRBJ1-2|-|TRBV5-1|-|12
CASSLSEDGYTF
TGCGCCAGCAGCTTATCGGAGGATGGCTACACCTTC
>TRBJ1-5|-|TRBV28|many|15
CASSLGGTAAQPQHF
TGTGCCAGCAGTTTAGGGGGCACGGCGGCGCAGCCCCAGCATTTT
>TRBJ1-5|-|TRBV30|many|15
CAWSTLGGKDQPQHF
TGTGCCTGGAGTACCCTGGGGGGGAAGGATCAGCCCCAGCATTTT
>TRBJ1-5|TRBD1|TRBV18|few|15
CASSPRTGADQPQHF
TGTGCCAGCTCACCTAGGACAGGGGCGGATCAGCCCCAGCATTTT
>TRBJ2-1|TRBD2|TRBV7-3|many|15
CASSFTGGPYNEQFF
TGTGCCAGCAGCTTCACGGGAGGTCCCTACAATGAGCAGTTCTTC
>TRBJ1-2|-|TRBV9|many|14
CASSVAEGGYGYTF
TGTGCCAGCAGCGTAGCGGAGGGGGGCTATGGCTACACCTTC
>TRBJ1-5|-|TRBV15|-|16
CATSRDHRTGNQPQHF
TGTGCCACCAGCAGAGATCACAGGACGGGCAATCAGCCCCAGCATTTT
>TRBJ2-1|TRBD2|TRBV3-1|-|18
CASSSSGLAASSYNEQFF
TGTGCCAGCAGCTCTTCAGGACTAGCGGCTAGCTCCTACAATGAGCAGTTCTTC
>TRBJ1-1|-|TRBV12-3/TRBV12-4|few|13
CASTKDMNTEAFF
TGTGCCAGCACTAAAGATATGAACACTGAAGCTTTCTTT